A single sample is the source of the 32 T cell receptor beta chains below, sequenced in a study of T-cell memory formation after mild COVID-19. TCRdb re-derived calls from the 5' RACE reads in MiXCR, one entry per CDR3 protein. In the table there are around 450,000 distinct CDR3 sequences, about 24% of which are singletons. Sequences were obtained from PBMCs or a T cell subset sorted from them (not recorded which). The receptors originated from an adult woman who had mild COVID-19 (a few samples of this study predate the infection). Cell type and time point are not known.

This clonotype was seen more than once but under ten times. Here the CDR3 DNA reads TGTGCCAGCAGCCCGTTGACAGTAGTTTTGAAAAATGAGCAGTTCTTC. Residues: CASSPLTVVLKNEQFF. The chain carries TRBV11-2 and TRBJ2-1, with a possible D match to TRBD1 (5 bases). The CDR3 consists of 16 residues. Trimming took off 5 bases at V and 7 bases at J, with 21 bases between the two ends. CDR1 SGHAT and CDR2 FQNNGV come from the germline V gene.

The chain joins TRBV11-3 to TRBJ1-2; 7 bases map to TRBD1. From germline, CDR1 is SGHNT and CDR2 YENEEA. The CDR3 is 13 residues long. V trimming: 5 bases; J trimming: 10 bases; junction bases outside the gene matches: 10. The CDR3 reads CASSQPGTVPYTF. The DNA of the CDR3 is TGTGCCAGCAGCCAGCCCGGGACAGTACCCTACACCTTC.

This clonotype was seen once. Germline and junction disagree at one end, which may indicate a read error. The gene calls are TRBV20-1 and TRBJ2-4; D unclear. This CDR3 region has 12 residues. Per the germline V gene, CDR1 is DFQATT and CDR2 is SNEGSKA (reference sequence). The CDR3 DNA reads as TGCAGTGCTAGCGAGGACGTTCTGGAGCACCACTTC. Amino acids: CSASEDVLEHHF.

This clonotype was found a few times. This chain uses TRBV12-3 or TRBV12-4 with TRBJ1-1; 10 nucleotides agree with TRBD1. The CDR3 is 13 amino acids. Trimming at V came to 6 bases and at J to 4 bases, leaving 2 bases not matched to a gene. The DNA for the CDR3 is TGTGCCAGCAGGACAGGGGGCCGCACTGAAGCTTTCTTT. This codes for CASRTGGRTEAFF.

This clonotype was detected only a few times. The rearrangement joins TRBV2 to TRBJ2-2; 8 nucleotides agree with TRBD1. The V segment lost 4 bases and the J segment 7 bases; nucleotides outside the gene matches: 5. CDR1 and CDR2 (germline): SNHLY, FYNNEI. The CDR3 sequence is 14 residues long. This CDR3 is CASSGTGFDGELFF. The CDR3 DNA reads TGTGCCAGCAGTGGGACAGGGTTCGACGGGGAGCTGTTTTTT.

The gene calls are TRBV10-3 and TRBJ2-7, with 11 bases that match TRBD1. Germline-derived CDR1 and CDR2 are ENHRY and SYGVKD. The CDR3 totals 16 residues. V trimming: 2 bases; J trimming: 5 bases; junction bases outside the gene matches: 8. Written as DNA, the CDR3 is TGTGCCATCAGTGAGATGGGACAGGGGGAAGGAGACGAGCAGTACTTC. Protein sequence: CAISEMGQGEGDEQYF.

This clonotype showed up just a few times. The V call is TRBV7-3, the J call TRBJ2-1; TRBD2 matches at 8 bases. J was trimmed by 4 bases and V by 2 bases; bases with no gene match: 4. The CDR3 covers 15 residues. Germline V lookup: CDR1 SGHTA, CDR2 FQGTGA. CDR3 amino acids: CASSLLAGRYNEQFF. The CDR3 DNA follows: TGTGCCAGCAGCTTACTAGCGGGCCGATACAATGAGCAGTTCTTC.

CDR3 loop: CASSLGGSGEAFF. In DNA form, the CDR3 reads TGCGCCAGCAGCTTGGGAGGGAGTGGTGAAGCTTTCTTT. This chain uses TRBV5-1 with TRBJ1-1; D call uncertain. V lost 0 bases and J lost 7, with 10 bases in between. There are 13 residues in the CDR3. Germline CDR1 and CDR2: SGHRS and YFSETQ.

A few counts support this clonotype. The chain employs TRBV5-1 and TRBJ1-4; TRBD1 agrees at 8 bases. Germline loops: CDR1 SGHRS, CDR2 YFSETQ. Trimming cost V 4 bases and J 5 bases; bases outside gene matches: 7. The CDR3 has 15 residues. The CDR3 nucleotides read TGCGCCAGCAGCGGACAGGGTGGGCCAAATGAAAAACTGTTTTTT. The encoded protein is CASSGQGGPNEKLFF.

This clonotype was seen a handful of times. The chain is built from TRBV19 and TRBJ2-1, with D possibly TRBD2 on 5 matching bases. Per germline, CDR1 LNHDA and CDR2 SQIVND (reference sequence). V dropped 0 bases and J dropped 7 bases, with 13 bases sitting between them. The CDR3 sequence is 15 residues long. CDR3 region: CASSIDSVHGNEQFF. CDR3 in DNA: TGTGCCAGTAGTATAGATAGCGTCCATGGAAATGAGCAGTTCTTC.

This clonotype was observed a few times. V and J are TRBV5-1 and TRBJ2-5; possible D gene TRBD2, 6 bases. Trimming cost V 5 bases and J 2 bases, with 19 bases left between them. This CDR3 region has 16 residues. CDR1 and CDR2 (germline): SGHRS, YFSETQ. The CDR3 sequence: CASSPGDGTAQETQYF. The CDR3 nucleotides are TGCGCCAGCAGTCCGGGAGACGGGACGGCACAAGAGACCCAGTACTTC.

The chain links TRBV5-1 to TRBJ2-1, with TRBD2 identical over 12 bases. Germline V gives CDR1 SGHRS, CDR2 YFSETQ. CDR3 length: 16 amino acids. The J segment lost 7 bases and the V segment lost 1 base, leaving 6 bases of the junction unmatched. The CDR3 DNA reads TGCGCCAGCAGCTTGAGGTCTAGCGGGAGGGGTAATGAGCAGTTCTTC. It codes for CASSLRSSGRGNEQFF.

This clonotype was seen a handful of times. The rearrangement uses TRBV11-3 and TRBJ1-6, with D tentatively TRBD1 (5 bases). The CDR3 length is 14 residues. Germline V gene sequence: CDR1 SGHNT, CDR2 YENEEA. V gave up 5 bases and J gave up 10 bases, with 15 bases separating them. CDR3 in amino acids: CASSLQPRESPLHF. In DNA, the CDR3 is TGTGCCAGCAGCCTACAACCCAGGGAATCACCCCTCCACTTT.

The chain has TRBV15 and TRBJ2-5, with TRBD2 as a possible D gene (5 bases). The CDR3 spans 14 residues. The V gene lost 0 bases and the J gene lost 4 bases, with 9 bases spanning the gap. The germline CDR1 and CDR2 sequences are LNHNV and YYDKDF (reference sequence). The CDR3 sequence: CATSREASIETQYF. The CDR3 DNA follows: TGTGCCACCAGCAGAGAGGCTAGCATAGAGACCCAGTACTTC.

This clonotype was seen a handful of times. This chain uses TRBV12-3 or TRBV12-4 with TRBJ2-2, with unresolved D. The ends were cut back, 8 bases at V and 6 bases at J, with 16 bases in the middle. CDR3 length: 14 residues. The CDR3 protein is CASATPASSGELFF. Here the CDR3 DNA reads TGTGCCAGCGCCACCCCCGCCTCTTCCGGGGAGCTGTTTTTT.

The sample holds a few counts of this clonotype. This chain links TRBV20-1 with TRBJ2-3; 8 bases are shared with TRBD2. Germline trimming cut 0 bases from V and 4 bases from J; bases unmatched to any gene: 12. The V gene's germline CDR1 is DFQATT and CDR2 SNEGSKA (reference sequence). The length of the CDR3 is 17 residues. The CDR3 nucleotides read TGCAGTGCTAGAGATCAGGCGGCGGGAGGATGGGCAGATACGCAGTATTTT. Amino acids: CSARDQAAGGWADTQYF.

This chain links TRBV12-3 or TRBV12-4 with TRBJ1-6; no clear D. This CDR3 contains 11 residues. Trimming removed 5 bases from V and 8 bases from J, with 4 bases in between. The CDR3 spells CASSQDSPLHF. The CDR3 nucleotides are TGTGCCAGCAGTCAAGATTCACCCCTCCACTTT.

The gene calls are TRBV24-1 and TRBJ2-1; weak D call: TRBD2 (6 bases). The CDR3 totals 15 residues. Germline-derived CDR1 and CDR2 are KGHDR and SFDVKD. Trimming took off 2 bases at V and 2 bases at J, with 9 bases between the two ends. The CDR3 loop reads CATSDSGTPYNEQFF. The DNA of the CDR3 is TGTGCCACCAGTGATTCCGGGACTCCCTACAATGAGCAGTTCTTC.

V gene TRBV7-2 combines with J gene TRBJ1-4; possibly TRBD1 for D (5 bases). Per the germline V gene, CDR1 is SGHTA and CDR2 is FQGNSA. Trimming took off 4 bases at V and 8 bases at J, with 14 bases between the two ends. The CDR3 is 14 residues long. CDR3 DNA: TGTGCCAGCAGCTCCGCAGGGCCGGAGGAAAAACTGTTTTTT. This translates into CASSSAGPEEKLFF. Complete variable domain (other parts from reference TRBV7-2 and TRBJ1-4): GAGVSQSPSNKVTEKGKDVELRCDPISGHTALYWYRQSLGQGLEFLIYFQGNSAPDKSGLPSDRFSAERTGGSVSTLTIQRTQQEDSAVYLCASSSAGPEEKLFFGSGTQLSVL.

A few counts support this clonotype. The genes are TRBV7-9 and TRBJ2-7; 9 bases are a match to TRBD2. Germline V gene data show CDR1 as SEHNR and CDR2 as FQNEAQ (reference sequence). The V gene end was trimmed by 4 bases and the J gene end by 3 bases; junction bases not matched to a gene: 7. This CDR3 has 15 amino acids. For the CDR3, the DNA is TGTGCCAGCAGCTCCTTAGCGGGAGCGTACTACGAGCAGTACTTC. Its protein product is CASSSLAGAYYEQYF.

The genes are TRBV18 and TRBJ1-1, with D perhaps TRBD1 (5 bases). The CDR3 runs to 15 residues. V was shortened by 3 bases and J by 4 bases, with 15 bases between the two germline ends. Per the germline V gene, CDR1 is KGHSH and CDR2 is LQKENI. The CDR3 nucleotides read TGTGCCAGCTCACCGGGGGGTTGGGGTGGCACTGAAGCTTTCTTT. Amino acids: CASSPGGWGGTEAFF.

V is TRBV4-1 and J is TRBJ2-4; 11 bases line up with TRBD2. CDR1 and CDR2 from the germline V gene are MGHRA and YSYEKL. There are 14 residues in the CDR3. J gave up 14 bases and V 0 bases, and 6 bases lay outside the gene matches. The CDR3 here is CASSQDGSGGAKYF. The DNA for the CDR3 is TGCGCCAGCAGCCAAGATGGTAGCGGGGGGGCCAAGTACTTC.

This clonotype turned up a few times. J is TRBJ2-7 and V is TRBV7-2, with TRBD2 identical over 7 bases. CDR1 SGHTA and CDR2 FQGNSA come from the germline V gene. The CDR3 is 15 amino acids. The V gene end was trimmed by 6 bases and the J gene end by 0 bases; junction bases not matched to a gene: 8. The CDR3 sequence: CASRMGGPASYEQYF. The DNA for the CDR3 is TGTGCCAGCAGGATGGGAGGGCCGGCCTCCTACGAGCAGTACTTC.

This clonotype was seen at least ten times. The chain links TRBV3-1 to TRBJ2-1; the match to TRBD2 covers 13 bases. V trimming: 4 bases; J trimming: 0 bases; junction bases outside the gene matches: 6. This CDR3 contains 18 residues. The V gene's germline CDR1 is LGHDT and CDR2 YNNKEL (reference sequence). CDR3 nucleotides: TGTGCCAGCAGCCGGGGACTAGCGGGACCAAGCTCCTACAATGAGCAGTTCTTC. Amino acid sequence: CASSRGLAGPSSYNEQFF.

This clonotype was detected a few times. This chain uses TRBV5-1 with TRBJ1-1, with D perhaps matching TRBD1 (5 bases). V lost 4 bases and J 5 bases, leaving 15 bases between the germline ends. The length of the CDR3 is 14 residues. CDR1 and CDR2 (germline): SGHRS, YFSETQ. The CDR3 is CASSPGTVRTEAFF. Here the CDR3 DNA reads TGCGCCAGCAGCCCGGGGACGGTCAGGACTGAAGCTTTCTTT.

The chain recombines TRBV27 with TRBJ2-7, with 7 bases that match TRBD1. The CDR3 spans 13 residues. V gave up 5 bases and J gave up 6 bases; unmatched junction bases: 7. Germline-derived CDR1 and CDR2 are MNHEY and SMNVEV (reference sequence). The CDR3 DNA reads TGTGCCAGCAGTCCGCGACAGGGTCGCGAGCAGTACTTC. It encodes CASSPRQGREQYF.

This clonotype was counted between two and nine times. The chain links TRBV29-1 to TRBJ2-1, with D perhaps matching TRBD1 (6 bases). The CDR3 has 12 amino acids. The V gene's germline CDR1 is SQVTM and CDR2 ANQGSEA. Between the trimmed V and J ends, which lost 7 bases and 4 bases, there was a span of 11 bases. The CDR3 loop reads CSGITGYNEQFF. Here the CDR3 DNA reads TGCAGCGGGATTACAGGGTACAATGAGCAGTTCTTC.

The chain couples TRBV7-2 to TRBJ2-7, with D perhaps being TRBD1 or TRBD2 (5 bases each). This CDR3 spans 16 amino acids. Germline-derived CDR1 and CDR2 are SGHTA and FQGNSA. Trimming took 5 bases from V and 0 from J, leaving 17 bases between them. The chain's CDR3 is CASSPPGSRSSYEQYF. CDR3 DNA: TGTGCCAGCAGCCCCCCAGGGAGCCGAAGCTCCTACGAGCAGTACTTC.

The gene calls are TRBV9 and TRBJ2-1; 8 bases line up with TRBD1. The CDR3 is 14 residues long. The junction had 4 bases not matched to a gene; V was cut back by 4 bases and J by 4 bases. Per germline, CDR1 SGDLS and CDR2 YYNGEE. DNA of the CDR3: TGTGCCAGCAGCACCTGGACAGGGTACAATGAGCAGTTCTTC. This translates into CASSTWTGYNEQFF.

The chain has TRBV5-1 and TRBJ2-7, with D possibly matching TRBD1 (5 bases). Trimming stripped 3 bases from V and 3 bases from J, with 13 bases between. Germline V gene lookup returns CDR1 SGHRS and CDR2 YFSETQ. CDR3 length: 14 residues. This CDR3 reads CASSSADSDYEQYF. The CDR3 nucleotides are TGCGCCAGCAGCTCCGCAGACAGCGACTACGAGCAGTACTTC.

This clonotype was seen more than once but under ten times. The CDR3 protein is CASSFKGTDTQYF. Written as DNA, the CDR3 is TGTGCCAGCAGCTTTAAGGGCACAGATACGCAGTATTTT. This rearrangement joins TRBV7-2 to TRBJ2-3; D call uncertain. The V gene's germline CDR1 is SGHTA and CDR2 FQGNSA. The germline V and J ends were trimmed by 3 bases and 1 base, with 5 bases remaining between them. There are 13 residues in the CDR3.

In this sample, this clonotype turned up many times. CDR3: CASRGATGFYEQYF. In DNA form, the CDR3 reads TGTGCCAGCAGAGGTGCGACAGGGTTCTACGAGCAGTACTTC. This chain joins TRBV12-3 or TRBV12-4 and TRBJ2-7, with TRBD1 identical over 7 bases. V was clipped by 6 bases and J by 3 bases; unmatched bases: 8. CDR3 length equals 14 residues.